These T cell receptor beta chains were read from a single sample in a study of STAT3 mutations in large granular lymphocyte leukemia. Here immunoSEQ multiplex PCR was the method, and the copy in TCRdb shows in-frame clones only, minus some. The repertoire holds thousands of clones, with about 50% as singletons. The sample taken for sequencing was peripheral blood mononuclear cells. These receptors were collected from a woman aged 70-85 years with T-cell large granular lymphocyte leukemia. Some clones in this sample may be carry-over from other donors' samples. Each CDR3 is given with its conserved first and last residue. A D gene is named only where the DNA matches it firmly. Clone size is not always given. Where it is, it says once, few, many or a class for expanded clones.

V	size	D	J	DNA	CDR3
TRBV18	few	NA	TRBJ1-5	TGTGCCAGCTCACCATCAGGGATCATTAGCAATCAGCCCCAGCATTTT	CASSPSGIISNQPQHF
TRBV30	few	NA	TRBJ2-1	TGTGCCTGGATGAAGGGTGAGCAGTTCTTC	CAWMKGEQFF
TRBV11-3	NA	TRBD1	TRBJ1-2	TGTGCCAGCAGCCCGCGGGACAGCGACTATGGCTACACCTTC	CASSPRDSDYGYTF
TRBV6-5	NA	NA	TRBJ1-2	TGTGCCAGTGGGGGAAACTATGGCTACACCTTC	CASGGNYGYTF
TRBV30	NA	NA	TRBJ1-5	TGTGCCTGGAGTACAGGGAGCAATCAGCCCCAGCATTTT	CAWSTGSNQPQHF
TRBV5-1	few	NA	TRBJ2-4	TGCGCCAGCAGCCCGTTCTGGGGGAGAAACATTCAGTACTTC	CASSPFWGRNIQYF
TRBV5-6	NA	TRBD1	TRBJ2-7	TGTGCCAGCAGCTCTCGGACAGGGCCCTACGAGCAGTACTTC	CASSSRTGPYEQYF
TRBV7-6	NA	TRBD1	TRBJ1-2	TGTGCCAGCAGCCTCGAACAGGGGGGATCCTATGGCTACACCTTC	CASSLEQGGSYGYTF
TRBV5-1	NA	TRBD1	TRBJ2-7	TGCGCCAGCACAGAACAGGGGGCTCTCGAGCAGTACTTC	CASTEQGALEQYF
TRBV29-1	NA	TRBD2	TRBJ2-7	TGCAGCGTTGGCGGCGCGAAACGGGGGGGTATATACGAGCAGTACTTC	CSVGGAKRGGIYEQYF
TRBV18	NA	NA	TRBJ2-7	TGTGCCAGCTCACCGTCCGCCGGGACAAACTACGAGCAGTACTTC	CASSPSAGTNYEQYF
TRBV18	NA	TRBD1	TRBJ2-7	TGTGCCAGCTCACCACCCGGGACAGGGGGCTACGAGCAGTACTTC	CASSPPGTGGYEQYF
TRBV30	NA	TRBD2	TRBJ2-7	TGTGCCTGGACTCACTCCCCGACTAGCGGATCCTACGAGCAGTACTTC	CAWTHSPTSGSYEQYF
TRBV5-1	few	TRBD1	TRBJ1-3	TGCGCCAGCAGCGGGGGGACAGGGAGAGGAAACACCATATATTTT	CASSGGTGRGNTIYF
TRBV30	NA	TRBD1	TRBJ1-4	TGTGCCTGGAGTCAGGGGGCTTCCTCAACTAATGAAAAACTGTTTTTT	CAWSQGASSTNEKLFF
TRBV30	NA	NA	TRBJ1-4	TGTGCCTGGAAAGGGTGGGGATTTAATGAAAAACTGTTTTTT	CAWKGWGFNEKLFF
TRBV6-6	NA	NA	TRBJ1-1	TGTGCCAGCACCTTCGGTAACACTGAAGCTTTCTTT	CASTFGNTEAFF
TRBV5-4	NA	TRBD1	TRBJ2-5	TGTGCCAGCAGCCCATGGACAGGGGGCGGGAAAGAGACCCAGTACTTC	CASSPWTGGGKETQYF
TRBV15	NA	TRBD1	TRBJ1-2	TGTGCCACCAGCAGAGGGACAGGCGATAAGGGCTACACCTTC	CATSRGTGDKGYTF
TRBV6-1	few	NA	TRBJ1-1	TGTGCCAGCAGGCTACTGGGCCGAGGTACTGAAGCTTTCTTT	CASRLLGRGTEAFF
TRBV7-3	NA	TRBD2	TRBJ2-2	TGTGCCAGCAGGCGACCGGGACTAGCGGGAACCGGGGAGCTGTTTTTT	CASRRPGLAGTGELFF
TRBV5-5	few	NA	TRBJ2-5	TGTGCCAGCAGCTTGGATGGGACCAGGGAGACCCAGTACTTC	CASSLDGTRETQYF
TRBV18	NA	NA	TRBJ2-1	TGTGCCAGCTCATCAAGTAGTTTCCATGAGCAGTTCTTC	CASSSSSFHEQFF
TRBV4-3	NA	NA	TRBJ2-7	TGCGCCAGCAGCCAATCTTCCGCCTCCTCCTACGAGCAGTACTTC	CASSQSSASSYEQYF
TRBV7-9	NA	NA	TRBJ1-2	TGTGCCAGCAGCTTAGCGTCGGGGGCCCACCTATACACCTTC	CASSLASGAHLYTF
TRBV5-1	medium-sized	TRBD2	TRBJ2-7	TGCGCCAGCAGCTTAACTAGCGGGAGGACGGACGAGCAGTACTTC	CASSLTSGRTDEQYF
TRBV5-1	NA	NA	TRBJ1-1	TGCGCCAGCAGCTTGGATGGGGGAAGCACTGAAGCTTTCTTT	CASSLDGGSTEAFF
TRBV27	NA	NA	TRBJ2-7	TGTGCCAGCAGTCCCGGGGGTCCGGGCGAGCAGTACTTC	CASSPGGPGEQYF
TRBV29-1	NA	NA	TRBJ1-3	TGCAGCGTTGTGGAGGGGATTGGAAACACCATATATTTT	CSVVEGIGNTIYF
TRBV28	medium-sized	TRBD2	TRBJ2-1	TGTGCCAGCAGTTTAGAACCGACTAGCGCGGGCGGCGATGAGCAGTTCTTC	CASSLEPTSAGGDEQFF
TRBV29-1	once	NA	TRBJ1-2	TGCAGCGTCTTGGACAGATCCTATGGCTACACCTTC	CSVLDRSYGYTF
TRBV5-1	once	TRBD2	TRBJ2-5	TGCGCCAGCAGCCTTCGGCTAGCGGGAGAAGAGACCCAGTACTTC	CASSLRLAGEETQYF
TRBV5-4	NA	TRBD2	TRBJ2-1	TGTGCCAGCAGCTTGGCTTTTCCCCTAGCGGGGCACAATGAGCAGTTCTTC	CASSLAFPLAGHNEQFF
TRBV5-1	few	NA	TRBJ1-2	TGCGCCAGCAGCTCAAGCAGGGAGGGAAACTATGGCTACACCTTC	CASSSSREGNYGYTF
TRBV5-4	NA	NA	TRBJ2-7	TGTGCCAGCAGCTTGGGACAGTACACCTACGAGCAGTACTTC	CASSLGQYTYEQYF
TRBV5-1	once	NA	TRBJ1-1	TGCGCCAGCACCTGGGGGGGCTATGCCACTGAAGCTTTCTTT	CASTWGGYATEAFF
TRBV6-6	NA	TRBD1	TRBJ2-7	TGTGCCAGCAGGCCGGGACAGGGGACCTACGAGCAGTACTTC	CASRPGQGTYEQYF
TRBV5-1	once	TRBD1	TRBJ2-7	TGCGCCAGCACAATTGGGACAGCTTCCTACGAGCAGTACTTC	CASTIGTASYEQYF
TRBV7-9	NA	TRBD2	TRBJ2-7	TGTGCCAGCAGCTTGGGATGGAAAGCGGGAGCTGCCGTTGAGCAGTACTTC	CASSLGWKAGAAVEQYF
TRBV30	NA	TRBD2	TRBJ2-7	TGTGCCTGGAACAAGGCGGGAGGGTACGAGCAGTACTTC	CAWNKAGGYEQYF
TRBV6-1	NA	TRBD1	TRBJ2-1	TGTGCCAGCAGGCCCGGGACAGGCGTCTACAATGAGCAGTTCTTC	CASRPGTGVYNEQFF
TRBV18	NA	NA	TRBJ2-7	TGTGCCAGCTCACCGCGACAGGACGGCGAGCAGTACTTC	CASSPRQDGEQYF
TRBV2	NA	TRBD1	TRBJ2-4	TGTGCCAGCAGTTACGGGACAGTAGCCAAAAACATTCAGTACTTC	CASSYGTVAKNIQYF
TRBV7-9	NA	NA	TRBJ2-5	TGTGCCAGCAGCATGGGACGCAGTGGAGAGACCCAGTACTTC	CASSMGRSGETQYF
TRBV4-1	few	NA	TRBJ1-2	TGCGCCAGCAGCCAAGATGAACTTAGGGGCTACACCTTC	CASSQDELRGYTF
TRBV30	NA	NA	TRBJ2-7	TGTGCCTGGAGTGTATCCCTAGCCTCCTACGAGCAGTACTTC	CAWSVSLASYEQYF
TRBV18	few	NA	TRBJ2-7	TGTGCCAGCTCACCAGGGGCTACCTACGAGCAGTACTTC	CASSPGATYEQYF
TRBV4-1	NA	NA	TRBJ1-2	TGCGCCAGCAGCCAAGAGTCTAACTATGGCTACACCTTC	CASSQESNYGYTF
TRBV6-5	NA	NA	TRBJ2-7	TGTGCCAGCAGCCAAGGGACCGGCATCGAGCAGTACTTC	CASSQGTGIEQYF
TRBV5-4	NA	TRBD1	TRBJ1-1	TGTGCCAGCAGCCTCGACAGGGGAGCTGAAGCTTTCTTT	CASSLDRGAEAFF
TRBV30	NA	NA	TRBJ1-1	TGTGCCTGGATAAGAACACCGAACACTGAAGCTTTCTTT	CAWIRTPNTEAFF
TRBV19	NA	NA	TRBJ1-5	TGTGCCACCTCCATGGGGAGTGGCAATCAGCCCCAGCATTTT	CATSMGSGNQPQHF
TRBV30	NA	NA	TRBJ2-7	TGTGCCTGGTCCCTTGGGGGCTATATCTACGAGCAGTACTTC	CAWSLGGYIYEQYF
TRBV30	NA	TRBD1	TRBJ1-2	TGTGCCTGGAGTCTCACCGGGACAGGGAGTGTCGGCTACACCTTC	CAWSLTGTGSVGYTF
TRBV20-1	NA	NA	TRBJ1-2	TGCAGTGGTTCACACCGGGATGGCTACACCTTC	CSGSHRDGYTF
TRBV5-1	NA	TRBD1	TRBJ2-7	TGCGCCAGCAGCTTGGAGGTGACAGGGGGCCGGCAGTACTTC	CASSLEVTGGRQYF
TRBV2	few	TRBD1	TRBJ2-7	TGTGCCAGCAGGGGAGACAGGGGTCCCCACGAGCAGTACTTC	CASRGDRGPHEQYF
TRBV30	few	TRBD2	TRBJ2-1	TGTGCCTGGAGTGTACTTGGACCTAGCGGTCCCCACAATGAGCAGTTCTTC	CAWSVLGPSGPHNEQFF
TRBV27	NA	NA	TRBJ2-7	TGTGCCAGCAGGAGTGGCGACCACTACGAGCAGTACTTC	CASRSGDHYEQYF